These 5 T cell receptor beta chains share one sample of origin, sequenced in a study of blood T cell repertoires in COVID-19. Using immunoSEQ multiplex PCR, the repertoire was profiled, and TCRdb retains in-frame clones only, with some absent. The table shows approximately 70,000 clones, with roughly 78% occurring only once. Sequencing was carried out using peripheral blood. Receptors were obtained from a woman of 80 years or more with active or convalescent COVID-19.

The rearrangement uses TRBV10-3 and TRBJ1-2; D possibly corresponds to TRBD1 (5 bases). The V and J ends lost 6 bases and 0 bases respectively, with 11 bases between them. Germline-derived CDR1 and CDR2 are ENHRY and SYGVKD. This CDR3 spans 14 amino acids. Here the CDR3 DNA reads TGTGCCATCAGCCTCGCGGGGGCTAACTATGGCTACACCTTC. Its protein product is CAISLAGANYGYTF.

This clone has ten or more counts. The chain joins TRBV5-8 to TRBJ1-5; D not resolved. CDR3 length: 14 amino acids. V was cut by 4 bases and J by 1 base, with 9 bases left in between. Germline V lookup: CDR1 SGHTS, CDR2 YDEGEE. CDR3 sequence reads: CASSRRGSNQPQHF. The DNA of the CDR3 is TGTGCCAGCAGCAGGAGAGGGAGCAATCAGCCCCAGCATTTT.

The chain recombines TRBV5-1 with TRBJ1-1, with TRBD1 matching over 9 bases. The junction had 8 bases not matched to a gene; V was cut back by 0 bases and J by 11 bases. Per the germline V gene, CDR1 is SGHRS and CDR2 is YFSETQ. The CDR3 is 14 amino acids. The CDR3 DNA reads TGCGCCAGCAGCTTGGCCAGGGGACAGGGTGCGGCTTTCTTT. It specifies CASSLARGQGAAFF.

This chain connects TRBV28 to TRBJ2-1; 7 bases agree with TRBD2. J was trimmed by 6 bases and V by 3 bases; bases with no gene match: 5. Germline loops: CDR1 MDHEN, CDR2 SYDVKM. The CDR3 totals 14 residues. This chain's CDR3 is CASSLGGYGNEQFF. CDR3 bases: TGTGCCAGCAGTTTGGGGGGGTATGGCAATGAGCAGTTCTTC. Drawing the rest from reference TRBV28 and TRBJ2-1, the complete variable domain is DVKVTQSSRYLVKRTGEKVFLECVQDMDHENMFWYRQDPGLGLRLIYFSYDVKMKEKGDIPEGYSVSREKKERFSLILESASTNQTSMYLCASSLGGYGNEQFFGPGTRLTVL.

The chain recombines TRBV18 with TRBJ2-1, with D perhaps TRBD2 (5 bases). Per germline, CDR1 KGHSH and CDR2 LQKENI. The CDR3 spans 15 residues. Trimming pared 6 bases from V and 7 bases from J, leaving 19 bases between. This CDR3 reads CASSPPLEGRNEQFF. The DNA of the CDR3 is TGTGCCAGCTCCCCGCCGCTAGAGGGTCGGAATGAGCAGTTCTTC. Combining the CDR3 with reference TRBV18 and TRBJ2-1 gives the whole variable domain NAGVMQNPRHLVRRRGQEARLRCSPMKGHSHVYWYRQLPEEGLKFMVYLQKENIIDESGMPKERFSAEFPKEGPSILRIQQVVRGDSAAYFCASSPPLEGRNEQFFGPGTRLTVL.